Listed below are T cell receptor beta chains from one sample, sequenced in a study of blood T cell repertoires in COVID-19. Sequencing used immunoSEQ multiplex PCR; TCRdb keeps in-frame clones, though not all of them. The sample contains approximately 260,000 clones, 84% of which appear only once. The sequencing input was peripheral blood. Every receptor here comes from a human donor in a cohort sampled during active COVID-19. Each CDR3 is given with its conserved first and last residue. Fields, in order: J gene, D gene, V gene, clone size, CDR3 DNA, CDR3 protein. A D gene is named only where the DNA matches it firmly. Clone size is shown for a subset of rows, as once, few, many or a class of expanded clone.

j_gene: TRBJ1-6
d_gene: .
v_gene: TRBV27
abundance: once
CDR3nt: TGTGCCAGCAGTCCAAGGTCTACAGGGAAGGGTTCACCCCTCCACTTT
CDR3aa: CASSPRSTGKGSPLHF

j_gene: TRBJ2-3
d_gene: .
v_gene: TRBV9
abundance: .
CDR3nt: TGTGCCAGCAGCGTACCGACAGACACAGATACGCAGTATTTT
CDR3aa: CASSVPTDTDTQYF

j_gene: TRBJ2-3
d_gene: TRBD1
v_gene: TRBV5-1
abundance: .
CDR3nt: TGCGCCAGCAGCTTGGCTACAGGGGGCTTTAGCACAGATACGCAGTATTTT
CDR3aa: CASSLATGGFSTDTQYF

j_gene: TRBJ1-2
d_gene: .
v_gene: TRBV3-1/TRBV3-2
abundance: .
CDR3nt: TGTGCCAGCAGCCCTACCCCTCAGGGGCGCTATGGCTACACCTTC
CDR3aa: CASSPTPQGRYGYTF

j_gene: TRBJ2-3
d_gene: TRBD2
v_gene: TRBV6-4
abundance: .
CDR3nt: TGTGCCAGCAGCCCTCTGGCTAGCGGGACAGATACGCAGTATTTT
CDR3aa: CASSPLASGTDTQYF

j_gene: TRBJ1-2
d_gene: TRBD1
v_gene: TRBV7-9
abundance: .
CDR3nt: TGTGCCAGCAGCCACGACTTTGGGACAGGGCTATATGGCTACACCTTC
CDR3aa: CASSHDFGTGLYGYTF

j_gene: TRBJ1-2
d_gene: .
v_gene: TRBV4-3
abundance: .
CDR3nt: TGCGCCAGCAGCCAAGAGGTCGCAGGAATTCGTGGCTACACCTTC
CDR3aa: CASSQEVAGIRGYTF

j_gene: TRBJ2-1
d_gene: TRBD2
v_gene: TRBV11-2
abundance: .
CDR3nt: TGTGCCAGCAGCCGAAGCGGGGGCCCATACAATGAGCAGTTCTTC
CDR3aa: CASSRSGGPYNEQFF

j_gene: TRBJ1-1
d_gene: .
v_gene: TRBV4-1
abundance: .
CDR3nt: TGCGCCAGCAGCCGCATAACAGGTGTTATTTCTGAAGCTTTCTTT
CDR3aa: CASSRITGVISEAFF

j_gene: TRBJ2-3
d_gene: TRBD1
v_gene: TRBV28
abundance: .
CDR3nt: TGTGCCAGTTTGGACAGGCAGGTAGATACGCAGTATTTT
CDR3aa: CASLDRQVDTQYF

j_gene: TRBJ2-6
d_gene: TRBD1
v_gene: TRBV7-8
abundance: .
CDR3nt: TGTGCCAGCAGCCTCCGGGACAGGCGATCTGGGGCCAACGTCCTGACTTTC
CDR3aa: CASSLRDRRSGANVLTF

j_gene: TRBJ2-3
d_gene: .
v_gene: TRBV6-6
abundance: .
CDR3nt: TGTGCCAGCAGTAAGACGACCTCGGGGAGCACAGATACGCAGTATTTT
CDR3aa: CASSKTTSGSTDTQYF

j_gene: TRBJ2-7
d_gene: TRBD2
v_gene: TRBV19
abundance: .
CDR3nt: TGTGCCAGTAGTGTGCGTGGAGCGGGGACCTACGAGCAGTACTTC
CDR3aa: CASSVRGAGTYEQYF

j_gene: TRBJ2-1
d_gene: .
v_gene: TRBV5-1
abundance: .
CDR3nt: TGCGCCAGCAGCTTCGGCCGGGCCGGACTATCGGCCTACAATGAGCAGTTCTTC
CDR3aa: CASSFGRAGLSAYNEQFF

j_gene: TRBJ1-2
d_gene: TRBD1
v_gene: TRBV5-5
abundance: .
CDR3nt: TGTGCCAGCAGCTTCCCCGGGACAGACTATGGCTACACCTTC
CDR3aa: CASSFPGTDYGYTF

j_gene: TRBJ2-4
d_gene: .
v_gene: TRBV6-2/TRBV6-3
abundance: .
CDR3nt: TGTGCCAGCAGTTACCACATGGGGCTAGGGGGTCAGTACTTC
CDR3aa: CASSYHMGLGGQYF

j_gene: TRBJ2-5
d_gene: TRBD1
v_gene: TRBV2
abundance: .
CDR3nt: TGTGCCAGCACCTTCACCCGACAGGGGCCCCAAGAGACCCAGTACTTC
CDR3aa: CASTFTRQGPQETQYF

j_gene: TRBJ2-1
d_gene: TRBD2
v_gene: TRBV2
abundance: .
CDR3nt: TGTGCCAGCAACCCTCGGACTAGCGGGGGGACTGAGCAGTTCTTC
CDR3aa: CASNPRTSGGTEQFF

j_gene: TRBJ2-7
d_gene: .
v_gene: TRBV3-1/TRBV3-2
abundance: .
CDR3nt: TGTGCCAGCAGGCCTCACAGGGCAAGCTCCTACGAGCAGTACTTC
CDR3aa: CASRPHRASSYEQYF

j_gene: TRBJ1-1
d_gene: .
v_gene: TRBV11-3
abundance: .
CDR3nt: TGTGCCAGCAGCTTAGAGGCGGGGACTGAAGCTTTCTTT
CDR3aa: CASSLEAGTEAFF

j_gene: TRBJ2-3
d_gene: .
v_gene: TRBV7-6
abundance: .
CDR3nt: TGTGCCAGCAGCTTAACGGCTAGCCGCCATACGCAGTATTTT
CDR3aa: CASSLTASRHTQYF

j_gene: TRBJ2-3
d_gene: TRBD2
v_gene: TRBV11-3
abundance: many
CDR3nt: TGTGCCAGCAGCTACGGACTAGCTGGCACAGATACGCAGTATTTT
CDR3aa: CASSYGLAGTDTQYF

j_gene: TRBJ1-2
d_gene: .
v_gene: TRBV3-1/TRBV3-2
abundance: .
CDR3nt: TGTGCCAGCAGCCAAGAGGCGTGTAACAGGACAACTCATGGCTACACCTTC
CDR3aa: CASSQEACNRTTHGYTF

j_gene: TRBJ2-1
d_gene: .
v_gene: TRBV4-1
abundance: .
CDR3nt: TGCGCCAGCAGCACCTACTTCGGGAGTTCCTACAATGAGCAGTTCTTC
CDR3aa: CASSTYFGSSYNEQFF

j_gene: TRBJ1-1
d_gene: TRBD1
v_gene: TRBV27
abundance: .
CDR3nt: TGTGCCAGCAGGCCTTCGTTGGGTTACAGGGGAGCGGGCACTGAAGCTTTCTTT
CDR3aa: CASRPSLGYRGAGTEAFF

j_gene: TRBJ1-1
d_gene: .
v_gene: TRBV4-1
abundance: .
CDR3nt: TGCGCCAGCAGCCTATGGGAGAGTACTGACGGTAACACTGAAGCTTTCTTT
CDR3aa: CASSLWESTDGNTEAFF

j_gene: TRBJ2-4
d_gene: .
v_gene: TRBV4-1
abundance: .
CDR3nt: TGCGCCAGCAGCCAAGGTCGGGACTGGAACATTCAGTACTTC
CDR3aa: CASSQGRDWNIQYF

j_gene: TRBJ1-2
d_gene: TRBD1
v_gene: TRBV2
abundance: .
CDR3nt: TGTGCCAGCAGTGTACAGGGGGGGATAGCTAACTATGGCTACACCTTC
CDR3aa: CASSVQGGIANYGYTF

j_gene: TRBJ1-1
d_gene: .
v_gene: TRBV5-1
abundance: .
CDR3nt: TGCGCCAGCAGCCAAATCGGGGGTGGGATGAACACTGAAGCTTTCTTT
CDR3aa: CASSQIGGGMNTEAFF

j_gene: TRBJ1-1
d_gene: .
v_gene: TRBV6-4
abundance: .
CDR3nt: TGTGCCAGCAGGGGGGGACTCACTGAAGCTTTCTTT
CDR3aa: CASRGGLTEAFF

j_gene: TRBJ2-1
d_gene: .
v_gene: TRBV14
abundance: .
CDR3nt: TGTGCCAGCAGCCGTATCTCAGGGACTCTCTTTAATGAGCAGTTCTTC
CDR3aa: CASSRISGTLFNEQFF

j_gene: TRBJ2-7
d_gene: .
v_gene: TRBV6-6
abundance: .
CDR3nt: TGTGCCAGCAGTTACGGTGGAGGGGTCGAGCAGTACTTC
CDR3aa: CASSYGGGVEQYF

j_gene: TRBJ2-1
d_gene: .
v_gene: TRBV2
abundance: .
CDR3nt: TGTGCCAGCACCGAAAGGTCAGGGGCCTGGGAGCAGTTCTTC
CDR3aa: CASTERSGAWEQFF

j_gene: TRBJ1-1
d_gene: .
v_gene: TRBV7-2
abundance: .
CDR3nt: TGTGCCAGCAGCCCTCGAGCCGAGAGGACTGAAGCTTTCTTT
CDR3aa: CASSPRAERTEAFF

j_gene: TRBJ1-2
d_gene: TRBD1
v_gene: TRBV7-9
abundance: .
CDR3nt: TGTGCCAGCAGTCCAGGGGGATCGAGGGGGTATGGCTACACCTTC
CDR3aa: CASSPGGSRGYGYTF

j_gene: TRBJ2-3
d_gene: TRBD1
v_gene: TRBV18
abundance: once
CDR3nt: TGTGCCAGCTCCCCGAGACAGGGGGCCGCAGATACGCAGTATTTT
CDR3aa: CASSPRQGAADTQYF

j_gene: TRBJ2-1
d_gene: .
v_gene: TRBV4-2
abundance: .
CDR3nt: TGTGCCAGCAGCCAGTCCTCTGGGACACCGGGAGAGCAGTTCTTC
CDR3aa: CASSQSSGTPGEQFF

j_gene: TRBJ1-1
d_gene: .
v_gene: TRBV18
abundance: .
CDR3nt: TGTGCCAGCTCACCCCGAGATTTAAACACTGAAGCTTTCTTT
CDR3aa: CASSPRDLNTEAFF

j_gene: TRBJ1-5
d_gene: TRBD1
v_gene: TRBV5-8
abundance: .
CDR3nt: TGTGCCAGCAGCCCGGGACAGAATAGCAATCAGCCCCAGCATTTT
CDR3aa: CASSPGQNSNQPQHF

j_gene: TRBJ2-7
d_gene: .
v_gene: TRBV12-3/TRBV12-4
abundance: .
CDR3nt: TGTGCCAGCAGTCCAAATGGGCGGGGGCAGTACTTC
CDR3aa: CASSPNGRGQYF

j_gene: TRBJ1-1
d_gene: .
v_gene: TRBV5-1
abundance: .
CDR3nt: TGCGCCAGCAGCTTGGGCGGAATTCAGAACACTGAAGCTTTCTTT
CDR3aa: CASSLGGIQNTEAFF

j_gene: TRBJ2-1
d_gene: .
v_gene: TRBV6-6
abundance: .
CDR3nt: TGTGCCAGCATTAACACTCGACAAAACAATGAGCAGTTCTTC
CDR3aa: CASINTRQNNEQFF

j_gene: TRBJ2-7
d_gene: .
v_gene: TRBV13
abundance: .
CDR3nt: TGTGCCAGCAGCCCCTCCGCCTACGAGCAGTACTTC
CDR3aa: CASSPSAYEQYF

j_gene: TRBJ2-1
d_gene: TRBD2
v_gene: TRBV10-3
abundance: few
CDR3nt: TGTGCCATAAGCGGGGGGGCCTACAATGAGCAGTTCTTC
CDR3aa: CAISGGAYNEQFF

j_gene: TRBJ1-2
d_gene: TRBD1
v_gene: TRBV24-1
abundance: .
CDR3nt: TGTGCCACCAGTGATTTCCCAGACAGGGGAAGGGGTGGCTACACCTTC
CDR3aa: CATSDFPDRGRGGYTF

j_gene: TRBJ1-5
d_gene: TRBD1
v_gene: TRBV19
abundance: .
CDR3nt: TGTGCCAGTAGTACAATTACAGGGGTGAACAATCAGCCCCAGCATTTT
CDR3aa: CASSTITGVNNQPQHF

j_gene: TRBJ2-5
d_gene: TRBD2
v_gene: TRBV4-3
abundance: .
CDR3nt: TGCGCCAGCAGCCAAGATCCTATAAGCGGGGGAAGGGTAGAGACCCAGTACTTC
CDR3aa: CASSQDPISGGRVETQYF

j_gene: TRBJ2-3
d_gene: .
v_gene: TRBV7-9
abundance: .
CDR3nt: TGTGCCAGCAGCGCCCGGGTCACAGATACGCAGTATTTT
CDR3aa: CASSARVTDTQYF

j_gene: TRBJ2-7
d_gene: TRBD2
v_gene: TRBV3-1/TRBV3-2
abundance: once
CDR3nt: TGTGCCAGCAGCCAAGGAGGACTAGCGCGCCCCTACGAGCAGTACTTC
CDR3aa: CASSQGGLARPYEQYF

j_gene: TRBJ2-5
d_gene: TRBD2
v_gene: TRBV3-1/TRBV3-2
abundance: .
CDR3nt: TGTGCCAGCTCCAGACTAGCGGCAGAGACCCAGTACTTC
CDR3aa: CASSRLAAETQYF

j_gene: TRBJ2-7
d_gene: .
v_gene: TRBV7-9
abundance: .
CDR3nt: TGTGCCAGCAGCTTAGAGCAGGACACCTACGAGCAGTACTTC
CDR3aa: CASSLEQDTYEQYF

j_gene: TRBJ2-5
d_gene: .
v_gene: TRBV7-6
abundance: once
CDR3nt: TGTGCCAGCAGCGATCCCAGTACTATTCAAGAGACCCAGTACTTC
CDR3aa: CASSDPSTIQETQYF

j_gene: TRBJ2-3
d_gene: TRBD2
v_gene: TRBV19
abundance: .
CDR3nt: TGTGCCAGTAGTATCCAGCGGGGAGGACGAGATACGCAGTATTTT
CDR3aa: CASSIQRGGRDTQYF

j_gene: TRBJ2-3
d_gene: .
v_gene: TRBV7-2
abundance: .
CDR3nt: TGTGCCAGCAGCCCGGCGGGCCAATGGGATACGCAGTATTTT
CDR3aa: CASSPAGQWDTQYF

j_gene: TRBJ2-2
d_gene: .
v_gene: TRBV7-2
abundance: once
CDR3nt: TGTGCCAGCAGCTTAAACAGGGTGATGACCGGGGAGCTGTTTTTT
CDR3aa: CASSLNRVMTGELFF

j_gene: TRBJ2-7
d_gene: TRBD1
v_gene: TRBV6-6
abundance: .
CDR3nt: TGTGCCAGCAGTTACGACAGGGCCTCCTACGAGCAGTACTTC
CDR3aa: CASSYDRASYEQYF

j_gene: TRBJ1-2
d_gene: .
v_gene: TRBV23-1
abundance: .
CDR3nt: TGCGCCAGCACCACAGGAGAGAACTATGGCTACACCTTC
CDR3aa: CASTTGENYGYTF

j_gene: TRBJ2-3
d_gene: TRBD1
v_gene: TRBV11-2
abundance: .
CDR3nt: TGTGCCAGCAGCTTTGGGACCGGGACAGGGCCAGATACGCAGTATTTT
CDR3aa: CASSFGTGTGPDTQYF

j_gene: TRBJ1-2
d_gene: .
v_gene: TRBV5-1
abundance: .
CDR3nt: TGCGCCAGCAGCCCAGGACAGTATGGCTACACCTTC
CDR3aa: CASSPGQYGYTF

j_gene: TRBJ2-3
d_gene: TRBD2
v_gene: TRBV19
abundance: .
CDR3nt: TGTGCCAGTAGTACTGGGACTAGCGGGAGTAGAGGCACAGATACGCAGTATTTT
CDR3aa: CASSTGTSGSRGTDTQYF